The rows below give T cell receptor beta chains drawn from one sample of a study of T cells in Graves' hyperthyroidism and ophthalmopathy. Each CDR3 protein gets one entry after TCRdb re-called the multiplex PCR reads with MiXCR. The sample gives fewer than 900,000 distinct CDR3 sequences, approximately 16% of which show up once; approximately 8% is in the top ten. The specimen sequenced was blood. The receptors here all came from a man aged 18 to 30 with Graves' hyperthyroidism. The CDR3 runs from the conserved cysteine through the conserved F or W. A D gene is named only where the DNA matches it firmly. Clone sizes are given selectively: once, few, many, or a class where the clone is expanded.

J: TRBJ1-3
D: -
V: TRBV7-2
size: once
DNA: TGTGCCAGCAGCCGGACGTCTGGAAACACCATATATTTT
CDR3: CASSRTSGNTIYF

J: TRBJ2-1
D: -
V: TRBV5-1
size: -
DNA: TGCGCCAGCAGCTGGACCCTCACCCCCAATGAGCAGTTCTTC
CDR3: CASSWTLTPNEQFF

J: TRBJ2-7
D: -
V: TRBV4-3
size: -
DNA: TGCGCCAGCAGCCGAGGGGTTGGCGGTTTGCCGGACGAGCAGTACTTC
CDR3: CASSRGVGGLPDEQYF

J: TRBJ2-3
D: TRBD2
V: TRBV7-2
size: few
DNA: TGTGCCAGCAGCTTAGCGATTAGCGGGAGAACAGATACGCAGTATTTT
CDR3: CASSLAISGRTDTQYF

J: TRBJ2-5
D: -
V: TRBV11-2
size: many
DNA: TGTGCCAGCAGTTCCCGGTTCCAGTACTTC
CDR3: CASSSRFQYF

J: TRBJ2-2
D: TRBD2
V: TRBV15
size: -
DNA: TGTGCCACCAGCAGGGACCTACTAGCGGAGCCCACCGGGGAGCTGTTTTTT
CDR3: CATSRDLLAEPTGELFF

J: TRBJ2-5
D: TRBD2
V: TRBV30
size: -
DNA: TGTGCCTGGAGTGTCGCGGGAGGGCCAGGGACCCAGTACTTC
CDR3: CAWSVAGGPGTQYF

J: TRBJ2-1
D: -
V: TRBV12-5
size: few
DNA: TGTGCTAGTGGTTTGCGGGGCGGGACTCGGTTCTTC
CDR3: CASGLRGGTRFF

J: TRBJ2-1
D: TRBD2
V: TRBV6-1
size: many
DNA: TGTGCCAGCAGTCGGAGCGGGAGGGCCTGGGATGAGCAGTTCTTC
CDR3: CASSRSGRAWDEQFF

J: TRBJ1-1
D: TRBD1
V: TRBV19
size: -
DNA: TGTGCCAGTATGGGCAGGGGGCGAACTGAAGCTTTCTTT
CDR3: CASMGRGRTEAFF

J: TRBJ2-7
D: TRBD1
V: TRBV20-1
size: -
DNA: TGCAGTGCTAGAGATGGACAGGGGGCAAAGGGCGAGCAGTACTTC
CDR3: CSARDGQGAKGEQYF

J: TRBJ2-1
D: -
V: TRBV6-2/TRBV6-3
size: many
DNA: TGTGCCAGCACCCTAGGAGGACTTGAGCAGTTCTTC
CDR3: CASTLGGLEQFF

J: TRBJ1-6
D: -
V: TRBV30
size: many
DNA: TGTGCCTGGAGTGTCGGCGGGGGAGATTCACCCCTCCACTTT
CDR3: CAWSVGGGDSPLHF

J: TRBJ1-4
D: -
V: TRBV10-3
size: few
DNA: TGTGCCATCAGTGAGTCTCCTTACGAAAAACTGTTTTTT
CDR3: CAISESPYEKLFF

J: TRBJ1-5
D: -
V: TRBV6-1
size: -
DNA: TGTGCCAGCAGTGAAGTAGTGAATCAGCCCCAGCATTTT
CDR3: CASSEVVNQPQHF

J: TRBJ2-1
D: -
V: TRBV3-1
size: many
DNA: TGTGCCAGCAGCCCCCTTTTGACGAATGAGCAGTTCTTC
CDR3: CASSPLLTNEQFF

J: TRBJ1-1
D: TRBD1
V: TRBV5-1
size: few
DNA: TGCGCCAGCATTCGGGACAGGGAACACACTGAAGCTTTCTTT
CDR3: CASIRDREHTEAFF

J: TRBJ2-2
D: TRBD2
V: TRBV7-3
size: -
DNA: TGTGCCAGCAGCGGAGGGACTAGCGAGGGCACCGGGGAGCTGTTTTTT
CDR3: CASSGGTSEGTGELFF

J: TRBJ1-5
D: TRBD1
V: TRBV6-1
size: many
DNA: TGTGCCAGCAGCCCGGGACAGTTCGATCAGCCCCAGCATTTT
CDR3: CASSPGQFDQPQHF

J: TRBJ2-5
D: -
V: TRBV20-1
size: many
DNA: TGCAGTGCTGTCTATAGCCGCGAAGGGGAGACCCAGTACTTC
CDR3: CSAVYSREGETQYF

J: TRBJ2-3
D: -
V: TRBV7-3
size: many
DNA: TGTGCCAGCAGCTTGCAAGCGGCCGGCACAGATACGCAGTATTTT
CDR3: CASSLQAAGTDTQYF

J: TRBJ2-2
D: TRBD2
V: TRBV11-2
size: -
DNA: TGTGCCAGCAGCGGAGGTCCTAGCGGGAGTATGCCGAACACCGGGGAGCTGTTTTTT
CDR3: CASSGGPSGSMPNTGELFF

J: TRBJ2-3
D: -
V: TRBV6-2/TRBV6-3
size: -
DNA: TGTGCCAGCAGTTACTCGATGGTGGATACGCAGTATTTT
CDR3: CASSYSMVDTQYF

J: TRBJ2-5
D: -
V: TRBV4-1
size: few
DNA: TGCGCCAGCAGCCAAGTTTCTAGCGTGGAGACCCAGTACTTC
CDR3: CASSQVSSVETQYF

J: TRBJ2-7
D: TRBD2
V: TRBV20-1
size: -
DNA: TGCAGTGCTAGTTCATCCCCTAGCGGGGGCGAGCAGTACTTC
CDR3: CSASSSPSGGEQYF

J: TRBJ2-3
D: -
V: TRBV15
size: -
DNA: TGTGCCACCAGCAGAGATCGCAGTCGCGGTAGCACAGATACGCAGTATTTT
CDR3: CATSRDRSRGSTDTQYF

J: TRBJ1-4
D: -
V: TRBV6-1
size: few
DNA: TGTGCCAGCAGTGAAGTGTCAGGGTCTTTCGATAGTGAAAAACTGTTTTTT
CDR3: CASSEVSGSFDSEKLFF

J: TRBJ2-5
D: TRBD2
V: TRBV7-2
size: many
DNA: TGTGCCAGCAGCTTTACTAGCGGGGTGGAGACCCAGTACTTC
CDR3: CASSFTSGVETQYF

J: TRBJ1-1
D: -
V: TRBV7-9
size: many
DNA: TGTGCCAGCAGCTTCGCCGGGCTGAATGAAGCTTTCTTT
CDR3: CASSFAGLNEAFF

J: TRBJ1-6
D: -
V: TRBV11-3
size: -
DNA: TGTGCCAGCAGCCTCCGAGGGGGTCTTAATTCACCCCTCCACTTT
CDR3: CASSLRGGLNSPLHF

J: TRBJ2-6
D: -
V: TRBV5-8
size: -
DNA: TGTGCCAGCAGCTTGCTGTTATCATCTGGGGCCAACGTCCTGACTTTC
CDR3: CASSLLLSSGANVLTF

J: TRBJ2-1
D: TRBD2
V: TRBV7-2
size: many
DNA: TGTGCCAGCCTAACTAGCGGGAGGACCGATGAGCAGTTCTTC
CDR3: CASLTSGRTDEQFF

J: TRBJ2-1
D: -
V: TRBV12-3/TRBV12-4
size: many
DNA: TGTGCCAGCAGTCGGACAGACTTCTCCTACAATGAGCAGTTCTTC
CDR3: CASSRTDFSYNEQFF

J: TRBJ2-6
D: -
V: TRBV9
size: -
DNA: TGTGCCAGCAGCGTCCAGGGGTTTGGGGCCAACGTCCTGACTTTC
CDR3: CASSVQGFGANVLTF

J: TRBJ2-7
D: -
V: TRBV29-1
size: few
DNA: TGCAGCGTTGACAACTTGAGGAGGGGCTACGAGCAGTACTTC
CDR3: CSVDNLRRGYEQYF

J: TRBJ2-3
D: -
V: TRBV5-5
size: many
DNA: TGTGCCAGCAGCTTGAGTCTGGCAGGGTTTACAGATACGCAGTATTTT
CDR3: CASSLSLAGFTDTQYF

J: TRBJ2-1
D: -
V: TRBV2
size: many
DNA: TGTGCCAGCAGTGAAAACGTCTACAATGAGCAGTTCTTC
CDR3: CASSENVYNEQFF

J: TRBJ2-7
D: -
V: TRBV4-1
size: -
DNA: TGCGCCAGCAGCCAAGGTCTTGGGGGGAGAGGTCTCGAGCAGTACTTC
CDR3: CASSQGLGGRGLEQYF

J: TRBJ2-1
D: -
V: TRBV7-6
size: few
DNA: TGTGCCAGCAGCTTATTAATCGGAAACAATGAGCAGTTCTTC
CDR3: CASSLLIGNNEQFF

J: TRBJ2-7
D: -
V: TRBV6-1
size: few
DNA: TGTGCCAGCAGCACCTCCTTCGGAGATTGGGGCTACGAGCAGTACTTC
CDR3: CASSTSFGDWGYEQYF

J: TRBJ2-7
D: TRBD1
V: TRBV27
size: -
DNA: TGTGCCAGCAGTTATGCGGGGACAGGGGGCTTAGTGCAGTACTTC
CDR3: CASSYAGTGGLVQYF

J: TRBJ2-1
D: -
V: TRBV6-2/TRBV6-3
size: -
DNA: TGTGCCAGCAGTTACCCGATGGGGGGGGGCACGGGTAGCTCCTACAATGAGCAGTTCTTC
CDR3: CASSYPMGGGTGSSYNEQFF

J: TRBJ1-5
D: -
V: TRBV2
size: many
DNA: TGTGCCAGCACCCAAGAGGGGCAGCCCCAGCATTTT
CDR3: CASTQEGQPQHF

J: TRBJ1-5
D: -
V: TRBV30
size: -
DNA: TGTGCCTGGAGTCCCCGCGGGTTTAGGGATCAGCCCCAGCATTTT
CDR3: CAWSPRGFRDQPQHF

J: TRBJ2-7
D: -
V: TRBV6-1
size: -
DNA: TGTGCCAGCAGGAGAGTGCGGGAGCAGTACTTC
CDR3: CASRRVREQYF

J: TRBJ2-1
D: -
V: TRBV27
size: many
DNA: TGTGCCAGCAGTTGGGGGGCGCAGAATGAGCAGTTCTTC
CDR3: CASSWGAQNEQFF

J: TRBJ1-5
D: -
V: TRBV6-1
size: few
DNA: TGTGCCAGCACCGACTTGGGGACTGGTGATCAGCCCCAGCATTTT
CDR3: CASTDLGTGDQPQHF

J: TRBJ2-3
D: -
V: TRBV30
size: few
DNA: TGTGCCTGGAAGACGCCTAGCACAGATACGCAGTATTTT
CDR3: CAWKTPSTDTQYF

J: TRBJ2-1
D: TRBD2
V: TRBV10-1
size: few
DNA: TGCGCCAGCAGCGGGACTAGCGGGAGCGATGAGCAGTTCTTC
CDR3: CASSGTSGSDEQFF

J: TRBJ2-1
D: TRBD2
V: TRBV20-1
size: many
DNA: TGCAGTGCTGGGAATAGCGGGAGGAGAGTTGAGCAGTTCTTC
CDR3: CSAGNSGRRVEQFF

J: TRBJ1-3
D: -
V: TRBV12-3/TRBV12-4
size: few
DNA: TGTGCCAGCAGTTTACTGGCGTTTGGGCTGAGAAACACCATATATTTT
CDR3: CASSLLAFGLRNTIYF